The 12 T cell receptor beta chains reported below all come from one sample, sequenced in a study of regulatory T cells in long-lasting Graves disease. In building TCR beta libraries, iRepertoire HTBI primers were used together with Arm-PCR of CDR3 regions. From the multiplex PCR reads, TCRdb called clonotypes with MiXCR, one entry per CDR3 protein. The sample contains 400,000 to 550,000 distinct CDR3 sequences, 15% to 20% of which appear only once. Time point indicated: newly diagnosed GD, antithyroid drugs for less than 3 months. From PBMCs, RNA was extracted and then used to make the TCR library. The same sample was also used in a study of T cells in Graves' hyperthyroidism and ophthalmopathy.

The sequenced sample was peripheral blood mononuclear cells (PBMCs), obtained at new diagnosis, from a patient treated with antithyroid drugs. Every receptor here comes from a woman aged 25-40 years with Graves disease.

This clonotype was counted ten times or more. This chain links TRBV28 with TRBJ1-5; 9 bases match TRBD1. The V gene's germline CDR1 is MDHEN and CDR2 SYDVKM. Trimming took 6 bases from V and 7 from J; bases not matched to a gene: 10. CDR3 size: 15 residues. The CDR3 DNA follows: TGTGCCAGCAGACCCCTAACAGGGGGCGGACAGCCCCAGCATTTT. It specifies CASRPLTGGGQPQHF.

The chain recombines TRBV29-1 with TRBJ1-2; D remains ambiguous. V dropped 1 base and J dropped 4 bases, with 13 bases sitting between them. The CDR3 sequence is 14 residues long. CDR1 is SQVTM, CDR2 ANQGSEA, per germline. CDR3 DNA sequence: TGCAGCGTTGAAGTGCCGGGTCGCTTCTATGGCTACACCTTC. Protein sequence: CSVEVPGRFYGYTF. Using reference TRBV29-1 and TRBJ1-2 for the parts outside the CDR3, the full variable domain is SAVISQKPSRDICQRGTSLTIQCQVDSQVTMMFWYRQQPGQSLTLIATANQGSEATYESGFVIDKFPISRPNLTFSTLTVSNMSPEDSSIYLCSVEVPGRFYGYTFGSGTRLTVV.

There are many counts of this clonotype. This chain connects TRBV7-9 to TRBJ2-7; D uncertain. The length of the CDR3 is 14 residues. Trimming stripped 4 bases from V and 2 bases from J, with 12 bases between. CDR1 is SEHNR, CDR2 FQNEAQ, per germline (reference sequence). The CDR3 sequence: CASSSGRSPYEQYF. The CDR3 bases are TGTGCCAGCAGCTCCGGACGGTCTCCCTACGAGCAGTACTTC.

This clonotype showed up just a few times. The chain carries TRBV9 and TRBJ2-1; 8 positions match TRBD2. CDR1 is SGDLS and CDR2 is YYNGEE in the germline V gene. Trimming removed 1 base from V and 0 bases from J; junction bases left unmatched: 6. The CDR3 contains 17 residues. Written as DNA, the CDR3 is TGTGCCAGCAGCGTAACCCCACTAGCGGTCTCCTACAATGAGCAGTTCTTC. Translation: CASSVTPLAVSYNEQFF.

This clonotype was seen a few times. The chain combines TRBV18 with TRBJ1-2, with D perhaps TRBD1 (6 bases). The CDR3 length is 14 residues. V lost 3 bases and J 8 bases, leaving 16 bases between the germline ends. Germline assignment: CDR1 KGHSH and CDR2 LQKENI. The CDR3 region is CASSPTRGVEGYTF. The CDR3 DNA is TGTGCCAGCTCACCCACCAGGGGTGTGGAGGGCTACACCTTC.

This clonotype was seen repeatedly, ten times or more. The J gene is TRBJ1-1, the V gene TRBV6-2 or TRBV6-3; D gene uncertain. The CDR3 totals 13 residues. Trimming shortened V by 4 bases and J by 1 base, and 7 bases separated the two germline ends. CDR1 MNHEY and CDR2 SVGEGT come from the germline V gene. CDR3 in amino acids: CASSFFTNTEAFF. The CDR3 DNA reads TGTGCCAGCAGTTTCTTCACGAACACTGAAGCTTTCTTT.

This clonotype was picked up many times. The gene calls are TRBV18 and TRBJ2-7, with TRBD1 matching over 10 bases. Germline assignment: CDR1 KGHSH and CDR2 LQKENI. V was pared by 4 bases and J by 5 bases, with 8 bases of the junction left unmatched. The CDR3 totals 15 residues. The CDR3 coding sequence is TGTGCCAGCTCACGCCAGGGACAGGGGATCGACGAGCAGTACTTC. It is translated as CASSRQGQGIDEQYF.

This clonotype occurred a few times. The V call is TRBV18, the J call TRBJ2-3, with TRBD1 matching over 7 bases. Germline values: CDR1 KGHSH, CDR2 LQKENI. The CDR3 extends over 14 amino acids. J was trimmed by 9 bases and V by 0 bases; bases with no gene match: 6. The CDR3 sequence is CASSPPPGTATQYF. DNA of the CDR3: TGTGCCAGCTCACCACCCCCGGGGACAGCCACGCAGTATTTT.

This clonotype was recorded many times. This sequence joins TRBV6-1 and TRBJ2-1, with 13 bases fitting TRBD2. Unmatched junction bases numbered 9, after V lost 6 bases and J lost 10 bases. Germline V lookup: CDR1 MNHNS, CDR2 SASEGT. The CDR3 is 15 amino acids. The CDR3 DNA is TGTGCCAGCAGCCAACTAGCGGGAGGGACTACGGAGCAGTTCTTC. Encoded protein: CASSQLAGGTTEQFF.

The CDR3 spells CASSITTSGRRSQYF. CDR3 DNA: TGTGCCAGTAGTATAACAACTAGCGGGAGGAGGTCGCAGTATTTT. The chain links TRBV19 to TRBJ2-3; 12 nucleotides line up with TRBD2. The CDR3 has 15 amino acids. The J segment lost 10 bases and the V segment lost 2 bases, leaving 7 bases of the junction unmatched. The germline CDR1 and CDR2 sequences are LNHDA and SQIVND (reference sequence). The full variable domain, its missing parts supplied by reference TRBV19 and TRBJ2-3, is DGGITQSPKYLFRKEGQNVTLSCEQNLNHDAMYWYRQDPGQGLRLIYYSQIVNDFQKGDIAEGYSVSREKKESFPLTVTSAQKNPTAFYLCASSITTSGRRSQYFGPGTRLTVL.

The rearrangement uses TRBV20-1 and TRBJ2-7; 15 nucleotides line up with TRBD2. The V segment lost 2 bases and the J segment 4 bases; nucleotides outside the gene matches: 9. Looked up from germline, CDR1 is DFQATT and CDR2 is SNEGSKA (reference sequence). The CDR3 has 17 residues. The CDR3 here is CSARSRTSGRARYEQYF. For the CDR3, the DNA is TGCAGTGCTAGATCCCGGACTAGCGGGAGGGCCAGGTACGAGCAGTACTTC.

In this sample, this clonotype turned up many times. The V and J genes are TRBV7-2 and TRBJ1-2; a possible D gene is TRBD1 (5 bases). The CDR3 contains 14 residues. Germline V CDR1 and CDR2: SGHTA, FQGNSA. With 4 bases removed from V and 6 bases from J, the gap between germline ends came to 15 bases. CDR3 nucleotide sequence: TGTGCCAGCAGCTCGGGCTGGGGGGGTCATGGCTACACCTTC. Protein: CASSSGWGGHGYTF.